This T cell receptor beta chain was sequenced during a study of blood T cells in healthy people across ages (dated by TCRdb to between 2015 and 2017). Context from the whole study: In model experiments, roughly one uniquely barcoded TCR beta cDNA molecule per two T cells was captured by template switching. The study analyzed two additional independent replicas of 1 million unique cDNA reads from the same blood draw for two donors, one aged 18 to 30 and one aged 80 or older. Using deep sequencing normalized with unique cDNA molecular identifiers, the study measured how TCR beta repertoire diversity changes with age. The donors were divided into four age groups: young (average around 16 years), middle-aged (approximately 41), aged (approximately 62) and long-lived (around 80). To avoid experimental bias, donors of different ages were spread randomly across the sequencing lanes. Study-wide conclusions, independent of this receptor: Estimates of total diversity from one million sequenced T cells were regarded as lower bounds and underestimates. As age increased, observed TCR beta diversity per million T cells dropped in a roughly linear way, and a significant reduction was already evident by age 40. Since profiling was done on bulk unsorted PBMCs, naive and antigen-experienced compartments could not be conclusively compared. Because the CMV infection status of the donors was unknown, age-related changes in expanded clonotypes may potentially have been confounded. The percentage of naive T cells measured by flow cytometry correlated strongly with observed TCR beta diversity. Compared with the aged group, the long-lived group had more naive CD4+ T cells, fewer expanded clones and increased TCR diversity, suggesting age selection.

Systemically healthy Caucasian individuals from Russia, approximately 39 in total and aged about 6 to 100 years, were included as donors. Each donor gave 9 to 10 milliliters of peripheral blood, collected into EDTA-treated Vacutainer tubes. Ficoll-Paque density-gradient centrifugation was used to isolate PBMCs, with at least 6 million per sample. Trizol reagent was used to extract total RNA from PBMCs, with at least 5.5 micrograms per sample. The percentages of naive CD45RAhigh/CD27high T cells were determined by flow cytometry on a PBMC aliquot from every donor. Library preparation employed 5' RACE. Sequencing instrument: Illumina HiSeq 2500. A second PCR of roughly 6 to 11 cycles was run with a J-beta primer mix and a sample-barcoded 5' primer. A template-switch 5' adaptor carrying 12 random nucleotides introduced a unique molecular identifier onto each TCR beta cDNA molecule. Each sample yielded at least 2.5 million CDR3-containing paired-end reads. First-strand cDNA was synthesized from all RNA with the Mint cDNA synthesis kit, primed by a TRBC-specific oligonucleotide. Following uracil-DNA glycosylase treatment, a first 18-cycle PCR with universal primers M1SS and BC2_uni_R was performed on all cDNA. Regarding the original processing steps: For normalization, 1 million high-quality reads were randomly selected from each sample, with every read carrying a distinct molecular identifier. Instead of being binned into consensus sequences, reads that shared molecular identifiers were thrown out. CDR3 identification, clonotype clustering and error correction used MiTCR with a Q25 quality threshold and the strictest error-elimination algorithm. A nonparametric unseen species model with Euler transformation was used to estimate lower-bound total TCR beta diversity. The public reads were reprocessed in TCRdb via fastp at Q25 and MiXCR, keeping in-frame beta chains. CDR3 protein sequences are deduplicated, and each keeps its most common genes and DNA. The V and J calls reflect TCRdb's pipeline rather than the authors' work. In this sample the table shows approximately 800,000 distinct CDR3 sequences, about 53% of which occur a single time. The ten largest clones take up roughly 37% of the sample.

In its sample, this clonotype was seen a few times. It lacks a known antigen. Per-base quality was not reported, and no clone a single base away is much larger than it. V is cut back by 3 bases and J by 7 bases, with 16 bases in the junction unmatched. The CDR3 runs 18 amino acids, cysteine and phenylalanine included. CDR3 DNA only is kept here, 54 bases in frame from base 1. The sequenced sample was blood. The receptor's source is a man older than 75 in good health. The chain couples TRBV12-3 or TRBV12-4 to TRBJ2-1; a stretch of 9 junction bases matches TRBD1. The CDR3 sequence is CASSLRPLLDRGGNEQFF. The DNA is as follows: TGTGCCAGCAGTTTGCGGCCCTTATTAGACAGGGGGGGAAATGAGCAGTTCTTC.